This is a list of T cell receptor beta chains from one sample in a study of T cell responses to AZD1222 COVID-19 vaccine. Measured with immunoSEQ multiplex PCR; TCRdb has only the in-frame clones, and not every one. The sample has about 42,000 clones, 80% to 85% seen once. The source was peripheral blood, collected 28 days after the second AZD1222 dose. The receptors originated from an adult who received the AZD1222 COVID-19 vaccine. CDR3s include the opening cysteine and the closing phenylalanine or tryptophan. A D gene is named only where the DNA matches it firmly. Part of the rows lack a size; the others show once, few, many or a class for expanded clones.

v_call: TRBV5-1
j_call: TRBJ1-4
clone_size: -
d_call: -
cdr3_aa: CASRHGATNEKLFF
cdr3_nt: TGCGCCAGCAGACATGGTGCAACTAATGAAAAACTGTTTTTT

v_call: TRBV18
j_call: TRBJ1-3
clone_size: -
d_call: TRBD1
cdr3_aa: CASSSYSGTGGNTIYF
cdr3_nt: TGTGCCAGCTCATCGTACTCCGGGACAGGTGGAAACACCATATATTTT

v_call: TRBV30
j_call: TRBJ2-7
clone_size: -
d_call: TRBD2
cdr3_aa: CAWSSRPLAGGVYEQYF
cdr3_nt: TGTGCCTGGAGCTCGAGGCCCCTAGCGGGGGGCGTCTACGAGCAGTACTTC

v_call: TRBV11-3
j_call: TRBJ2-2
clone_size: -
d_call: -
cdr3_aa: CASSYPRTGELFF
cdr3_nt: TGTGCCAGCAGCTACCCCCGCACCGGGGAGCTGTTTTTT

v_call: TRBV2
j_call: TRBJ2-1
clone_size: -
d_call: -
cdr3_aa: CASSAESYNEQFF
cdr3_nt: TGTGCCAGCAGTGCCGAATCCTACAATGAGCAGTTCTTC

v_call: TRBV6-5
j_call: TRBJ2-5
clone_size: -
d_call: -
cdr3_aa: CASRLDQETQYF
cdr3_nt: TGTGCCAGTAGACTAGACCAAGAGACCCAGTACTTC

v_call: TRBV7-9
j_call: TRBJ2-2
clone_size: few
d_call: -
cdr3_aa: CASSKAVNTGELFF
cdr3_nt: TGTGCCAGCAGCAAGGCCGTAAACACCGGGGAGCTGTTTTTT

v_call: TRBV18
j_call: TRBJ1-1
clone_size: -
d_call: TRBD1
cdr3_aa: CASSRRDSQNTEAFF
cdr3_nt: TGTGCCAGCTCACGGCGGGACAGCCAGAACACTGAAGCTTTCTTT

v_call: TRBV19
j_call: TRBJ1-2
clone_size: -
d_call: TRBD1
cdr3_aa: CASSSRRQGFDYGYTF
cdr3_nt: TGTGCCAGTAGTTCAAGACGACAGGGATTTGACTATGGCTACACCTTC

v_call: TRBV7-3
j_call: TRBJ2-2
clone_size: -
d_call: -
cdr3_aa: CASSLWSRGSGELFF
cdr3_nt: TGTGCCAGCAGCTTATGGTCCCGGGGGTCCGGGGAGCTGTTTTTT

v_call: TRBV25-1
j_call: TRBJ2-1
clone_size: -
d_call: -
cdr3_aa: CASSEVGSPYNEQFF
cdr3_nt: TGTGCCAGCAGTGAAGTAGGGTCCCCCTACAATGAGCAGTTCTTC

v_call: TRBV5-1
j_call: TRBJ2-7
clone_size: -
d_call: -
cdr3_aa: CASSPDGFSYEQYF
cdr3_nt: TGCGCCAGCAGCCCGGACGGATTCTCCTACGAGCAGTACTTC

v_call: TRBV5-1
j_call: TRBJ1-6
clone_size: -
d_call: -
cdr3_aa: CASSWGIQASNSPLHF
cdr3_nt: TGCGCCAGCAGCTGGGGGATACAGGCCAGCAATTCACCCCTCCACTTT

v_call: TRBV10-2
j_call: TRBJ1-1
clone_size: -
d_call: -
cdr3_aa: CASNGGKGSGTEAFF
cdr3_nt: TGCGCCAGCAACGGGGGCAAGGGATCGGGGACTGAAGCTTTCTTT

v_call: TRBV4-1
j_call: TRBJ2-3
clone_size: -
d_call: -
cdr3_aa: CASSLSRLVDTQYF
cdr3_nt: TGCGCCAGCAGCCTCTCAAGGCTGGTAGATACGCAGTATTTT

v_call: TRBV6-5
j_call: TRBJ2-7
clone_size: few
d_call: TRBD2
cdr3_aa: CATGPGLAGNEQYF
cdr3_nt: TGTGCCACCGGACCGGGACTAGCGGGGAACGAGCAGTACTTC

v_call: TRBV7-2
j_call: TRBJ1-2
clone_size: -
d_call: -
cdr3_aa: CASSLGTDYGYTF
cdr3_nt: TGTGCCAGCAGCTTAGGGACCGACTATGGCTACACCTTC

v_call: TRBV14
j_call: TRBJ2-1
clone_size: -
d_call: TRBD2
cdr3_aa: CASSRALAGFTNEQFF
cdr3_nt: TGTGCCAGCAGCCGGGCACTAGCGGGGTTTACCAATGAGCAGTTCTTC

v_call: TRBV9
j_call: TRBJ2-5
clone_size: -
d_call: TRBD2
cdr3_aa: CASSDGGLAGDQETQYF
cdr3_nt: TGTGCCAGCAGCGATGGGGGACTAGCGGGAGACCAAGAGACCCAGTACTTC

v_call: TRBV25-1
j_call: TRBJ1-1
clone_size: -
d_call: -
cdr3_aa: CASSDSRPTDAEAFF
cdr3_nt: TGTGCCAGCAGTGATTCAAGGCCGACGGACGCTGAAGCTTTCTTT

v_call: TRBV12-5
j_call: TRBJ1-4
clone_size: -
d_call: -
cdr3_aa: CASGRDLGKLFF
cdr3_nt: TGTGCTAGTGGCAGGGACCTTGGAAAACTGTTTTTT

v_call: TRBV19
j_call: TRBJ2-2
clone_size: -
d_call: TRBD1
cdr3_aa: CAIRDRGAGELFF
cdr3_nt: TGTGCCATCCGGGACAGGGGGGCCGGGGAGCTGTTTTTT

v_call: TRBV24-1
j_call: TRBJ2-1
clone_size: -
d_call: -
cdr3_aa: CAFGGVTGKAPNEQFF
cdr3_nt: TGTGCCTTTGGGGGGGTGACAGGGAAAGCCCCCAATGAGCAGTTCTTC

v_call: TRBV19
j_call: TRBJ2-2
clone_size: -
d_call: -
cdr3_aa: CASSPPRTLLNTGELFF
cdr3_nt: TGTGCCAGTAGTCCGCCCCGGACCCTTTTGAACACCGGGGAGCTGTTTTTT

v_call: TRBV5-1
j_call: TRBJ1-2
clone_size: -
d_call: -
cdr3_aa: CASSPSRDARLNYGYTF
cdr3_nt: TGCGCCAGCAGCCCCTCCCGGGACGCGAGACTTAACTATGGCTACACCTTC